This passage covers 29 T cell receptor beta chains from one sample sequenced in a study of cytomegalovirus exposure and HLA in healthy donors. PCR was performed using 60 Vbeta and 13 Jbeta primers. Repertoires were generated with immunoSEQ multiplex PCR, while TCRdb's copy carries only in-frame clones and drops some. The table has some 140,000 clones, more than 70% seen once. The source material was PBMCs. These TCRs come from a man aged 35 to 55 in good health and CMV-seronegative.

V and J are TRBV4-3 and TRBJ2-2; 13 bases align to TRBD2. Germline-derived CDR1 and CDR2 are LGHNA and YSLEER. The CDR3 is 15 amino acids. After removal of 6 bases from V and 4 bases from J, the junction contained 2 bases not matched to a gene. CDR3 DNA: TGCGCCAGCAGTCGGACTAGCGGGGGCACCGGGGAGCTGTTTTTT. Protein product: CASSRTSGGTGELFF.

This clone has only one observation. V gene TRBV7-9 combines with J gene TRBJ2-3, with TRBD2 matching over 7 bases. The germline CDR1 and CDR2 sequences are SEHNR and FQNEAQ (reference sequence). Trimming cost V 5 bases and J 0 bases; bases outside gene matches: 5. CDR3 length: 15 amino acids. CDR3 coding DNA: TGTGCCAGCAGCCCCAGCGGGACTAGCACAGATACGCAGTATTTT. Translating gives CASSPSGTSTDTQYF.

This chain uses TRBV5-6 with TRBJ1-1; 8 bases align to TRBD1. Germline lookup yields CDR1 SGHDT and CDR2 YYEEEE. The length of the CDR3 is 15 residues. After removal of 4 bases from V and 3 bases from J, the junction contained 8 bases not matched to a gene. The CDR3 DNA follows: TGTGCCAGCAGCCTTAAGGACAGGGCTTACACTGAAGCTTTCTTT. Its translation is CASSLKDRAYTEAFF.

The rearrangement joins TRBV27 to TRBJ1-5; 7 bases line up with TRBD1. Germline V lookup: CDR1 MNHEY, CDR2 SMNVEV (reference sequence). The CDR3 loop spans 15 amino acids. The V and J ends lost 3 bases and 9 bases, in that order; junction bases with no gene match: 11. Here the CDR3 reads CASSFVRGDPGPQHF. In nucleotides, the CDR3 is TGTGCCAGCAGTTTTGTCAGGGGGGATCCTGGGCCCCAGCATTTT.

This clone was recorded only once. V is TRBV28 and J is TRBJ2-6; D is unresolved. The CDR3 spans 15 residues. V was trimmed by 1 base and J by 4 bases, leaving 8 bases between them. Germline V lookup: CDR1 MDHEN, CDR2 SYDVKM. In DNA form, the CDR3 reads TGTGCCAGCAGTTTATTCCAGACAGGGGCCAACGTCCTGACTTTC. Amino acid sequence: CASSLFQTGANVLTF.

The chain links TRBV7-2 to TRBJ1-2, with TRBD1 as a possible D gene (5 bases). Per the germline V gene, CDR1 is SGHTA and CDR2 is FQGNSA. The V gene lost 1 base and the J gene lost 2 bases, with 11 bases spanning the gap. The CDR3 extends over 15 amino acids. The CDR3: CASSLVPQGNYGYTF. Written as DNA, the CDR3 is TGTGCCAGCAGCTTAGTGCCCCAGGGCAACTATGGCTACACCTTC.

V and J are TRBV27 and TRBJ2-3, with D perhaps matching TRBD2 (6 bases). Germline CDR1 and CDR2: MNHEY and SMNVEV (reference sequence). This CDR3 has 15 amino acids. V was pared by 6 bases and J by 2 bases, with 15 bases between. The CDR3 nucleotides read TGTGCCAGCAGCTCGCGGACTACCCACACAGATACGCAGTATTTT. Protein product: CASSSRTTHTDTQYF.

CDR3 sequence (DNA): TGTGCCATCAGTAACTACGGACAGGGCGACTATGGCTACACCTTC. Protein sequence: CAISNYGQGDYGYTF. The chain employs TRBV10-3 and TRBJ1-2; 8 bases match TRBD1. Germline CDR1 ENHRY, CDR2 SYGVKD. The J segment lost 3 bases and the V segment lost 5 bases, leaving 8 bases of the junction unmatched. This CDR3 is built from 15 residues.

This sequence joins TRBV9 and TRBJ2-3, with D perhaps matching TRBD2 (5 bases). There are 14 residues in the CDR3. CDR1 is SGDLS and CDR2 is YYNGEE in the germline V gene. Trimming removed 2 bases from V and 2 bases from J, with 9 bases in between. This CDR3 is CASSVVGDTDTQYF. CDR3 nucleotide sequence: TGTGCCAGCAGCGTCGTCGGGGACACAGATACGCAGTATTTT.

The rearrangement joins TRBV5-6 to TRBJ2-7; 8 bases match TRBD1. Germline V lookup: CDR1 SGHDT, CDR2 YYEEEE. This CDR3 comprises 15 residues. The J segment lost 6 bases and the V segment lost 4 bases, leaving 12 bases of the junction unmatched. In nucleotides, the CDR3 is TGTGCCAGCAGCCCATACTCCAGGGGGCGTATCGAGCAGTACTTC. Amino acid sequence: CASSPYSRGRIEQYF.

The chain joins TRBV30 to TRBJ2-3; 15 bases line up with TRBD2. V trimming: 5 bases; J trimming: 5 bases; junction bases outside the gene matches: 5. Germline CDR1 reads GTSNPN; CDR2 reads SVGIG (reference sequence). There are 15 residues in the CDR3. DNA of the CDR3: TGTGCCTGGGATCGGACTAGCGGGGGGGAAGATACGCAGTATTTT. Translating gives CAWDRTSGGEDTQYF.

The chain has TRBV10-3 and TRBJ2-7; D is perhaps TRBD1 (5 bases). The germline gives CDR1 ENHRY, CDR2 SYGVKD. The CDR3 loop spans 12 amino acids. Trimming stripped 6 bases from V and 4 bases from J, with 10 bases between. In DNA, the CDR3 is TGTGCCATCAGCCAGGGTTCGTACGAGCAGTACTTC. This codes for CAISQGSYEQYF.

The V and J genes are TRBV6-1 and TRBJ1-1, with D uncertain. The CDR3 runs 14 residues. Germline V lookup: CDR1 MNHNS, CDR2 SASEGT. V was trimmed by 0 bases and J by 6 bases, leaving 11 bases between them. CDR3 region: CASSEARTGSEAFF. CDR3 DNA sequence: TGTGCCAGCAGTGAAGCGCGAACGGGGTCTGAAGCTTTCTTT.

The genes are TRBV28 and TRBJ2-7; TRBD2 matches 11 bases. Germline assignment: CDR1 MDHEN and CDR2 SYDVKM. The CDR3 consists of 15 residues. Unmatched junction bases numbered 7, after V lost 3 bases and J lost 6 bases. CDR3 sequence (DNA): TGTGCCAGCAGTTTTGTACTAGCGGGAGCTGCCGAGCAGTACTTC. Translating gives CASSFVLAGAAEQYF.

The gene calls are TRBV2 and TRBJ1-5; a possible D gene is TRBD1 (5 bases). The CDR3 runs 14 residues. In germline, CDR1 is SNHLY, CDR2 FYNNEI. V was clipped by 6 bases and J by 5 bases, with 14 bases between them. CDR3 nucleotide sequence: TGTGCCAGCAGGGGAGGGACGGCTTATCAGCCCCAGCATTTT. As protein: CASRGGTAYQPQHF.

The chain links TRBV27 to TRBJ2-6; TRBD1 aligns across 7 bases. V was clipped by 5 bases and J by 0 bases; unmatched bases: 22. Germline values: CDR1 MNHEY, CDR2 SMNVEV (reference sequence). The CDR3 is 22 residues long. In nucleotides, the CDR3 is TGTGCCAGCAGTCCATCAAGGCCTACTGGGACAGTGGGATCCTCTGGGGCCAACGTCCTGACTTTC. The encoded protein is CASSPSRPTGTVGSSGANVLTF.

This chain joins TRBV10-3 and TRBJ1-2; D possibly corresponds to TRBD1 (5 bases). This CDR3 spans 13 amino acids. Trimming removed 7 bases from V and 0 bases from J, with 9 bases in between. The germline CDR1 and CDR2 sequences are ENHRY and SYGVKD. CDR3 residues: CAITRDPNYGYTF. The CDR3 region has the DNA TGTGCCATCACCAGGGATCCTAACTATGGCTACACCTTC.

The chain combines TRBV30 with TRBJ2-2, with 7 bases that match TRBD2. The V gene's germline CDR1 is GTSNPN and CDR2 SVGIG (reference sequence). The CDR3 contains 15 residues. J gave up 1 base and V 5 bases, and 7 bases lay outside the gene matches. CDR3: CAWVPGGRNTGELFF. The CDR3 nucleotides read TGTGCCTGGGTCCCTGGCGGGAGGAACACCGGGGAGCTGTTTTTT.

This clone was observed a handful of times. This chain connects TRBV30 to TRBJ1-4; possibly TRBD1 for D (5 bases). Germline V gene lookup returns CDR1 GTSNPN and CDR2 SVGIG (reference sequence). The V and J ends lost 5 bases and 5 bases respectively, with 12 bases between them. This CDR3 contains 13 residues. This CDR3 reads CAWGAGMNEKLFF. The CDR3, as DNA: TGTGCCTGGGGCGCAGGGATGAATGAAAAACTGTTTTTT.

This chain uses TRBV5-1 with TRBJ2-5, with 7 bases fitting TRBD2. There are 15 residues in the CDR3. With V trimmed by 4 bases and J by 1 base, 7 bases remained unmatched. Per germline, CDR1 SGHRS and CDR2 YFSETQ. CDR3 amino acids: CASSPLPGGQETQYF. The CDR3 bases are TGCGCCAGCAGCCCCCTACCGGGGGGCCAAGAGACCCAGTACTTC.

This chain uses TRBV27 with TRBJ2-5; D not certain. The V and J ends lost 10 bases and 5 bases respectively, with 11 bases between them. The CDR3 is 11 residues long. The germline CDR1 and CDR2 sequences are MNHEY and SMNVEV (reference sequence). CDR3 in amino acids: CATRSRETQYF. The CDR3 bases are TGTGCCACCCGCTCCCGGGAGACCCAGTACTTC.

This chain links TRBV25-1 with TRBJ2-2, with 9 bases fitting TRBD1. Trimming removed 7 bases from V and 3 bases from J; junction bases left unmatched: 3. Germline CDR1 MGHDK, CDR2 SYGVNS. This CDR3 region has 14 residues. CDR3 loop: CASTWTGDTGELFF. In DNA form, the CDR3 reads TGTGCCAGCACTTGGACAGGGGACACCGGGGAGCTGTTTTTT.

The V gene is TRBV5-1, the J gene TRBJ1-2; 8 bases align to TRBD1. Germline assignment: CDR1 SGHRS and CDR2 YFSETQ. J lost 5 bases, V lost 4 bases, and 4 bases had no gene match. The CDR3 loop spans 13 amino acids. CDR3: CASSDGQGYGYTF. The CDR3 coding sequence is TGCGCCAGCAGCGATGGACAGGGATATGGCTACACCTTC.

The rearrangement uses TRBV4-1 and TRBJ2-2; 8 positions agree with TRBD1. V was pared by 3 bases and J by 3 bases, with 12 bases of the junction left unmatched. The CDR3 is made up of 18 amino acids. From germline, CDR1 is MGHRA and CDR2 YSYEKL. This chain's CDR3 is CASSHARQGPGDTGELFF. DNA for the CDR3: TGCGCCAGCAGCCACGCGAGACAGGGGCCAGGGGACACCGGGGAGCTGTTTTTT.

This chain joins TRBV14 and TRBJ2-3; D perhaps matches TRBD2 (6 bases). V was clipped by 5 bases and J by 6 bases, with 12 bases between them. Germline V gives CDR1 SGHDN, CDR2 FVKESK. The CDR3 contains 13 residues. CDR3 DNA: TGTGCCAGCAGCGTCCGTGCGGGGGATACGCAGTATTTT. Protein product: CASSVRAGDTQYF.

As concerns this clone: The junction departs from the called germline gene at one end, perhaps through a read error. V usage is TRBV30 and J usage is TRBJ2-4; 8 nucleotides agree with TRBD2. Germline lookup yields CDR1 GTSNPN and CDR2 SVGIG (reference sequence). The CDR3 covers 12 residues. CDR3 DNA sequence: TGTGCCTGGAGTGTAACGGGAGGGCCGAGGGAGTTC. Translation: CAWSVTGGPREF. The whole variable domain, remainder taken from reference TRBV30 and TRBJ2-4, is SQTIHQWPATLVQPVGSPLSLECTVEGTSNPNLYWYRQAAGRGLQLLFYSVGIGQISSEVPQNLSASRPQDRQFILSSKKLLLSDSGFYLCAWSVTGGPREFGAGTRLSVL.

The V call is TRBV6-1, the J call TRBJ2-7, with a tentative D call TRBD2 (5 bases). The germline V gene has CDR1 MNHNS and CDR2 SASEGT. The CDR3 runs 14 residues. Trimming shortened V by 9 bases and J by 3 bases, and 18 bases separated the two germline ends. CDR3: CASLSGTSNYEQYF. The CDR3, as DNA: TGTGCCAGTTTAAGCGGAACCAGTAACTACGAGCAGTACTTC.

The CDR3 DNA follows: TGTGCCAGCTACCTAAGACAGGGGACTAACACTGAAGCTTTCTTT. Amino acid sequence: CASYLRQGTNTEAFF. The chain links TRBV27 to TRBJ1-1; 8 bases match TRBD1. Germline V gene sequence: CDR1 MNHEY, CDR2 SMNVEV (reference sequence). CDR3 length equals 15 residues. V was clipped by 8 bases and J by 2 bases; unmatched bases: 10.

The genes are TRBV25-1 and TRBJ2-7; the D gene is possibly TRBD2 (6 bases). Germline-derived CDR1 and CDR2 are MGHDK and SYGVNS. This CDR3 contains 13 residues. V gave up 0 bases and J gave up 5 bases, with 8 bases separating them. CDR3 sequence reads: CASSEYRGNEQYF. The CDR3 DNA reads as TGTGCCAGCAGTGAATATCGGGGGAACGAGCAGTACTTC.